Listed below are T cell receptor beta chains from one sample, sequenced in a study of cytomegalovirus exposure and HLA in healthy donors. Assay used: immunoSEQ multiplex PCR; TCRdb lists only in-frame clones, some missing. The sample lists 160,000 or so clones; roughly 77% were seen once. The specimen sequenced was PBMCs. The receptor source for this set is a man younger than 40 in good health and CMV-seropositive. Both conserved end residues are part of each CDR3. D genes are given only for firm matches. Not every row has a clone size; where given, it reads once, few, many or a size class.

V gene	J gene	D gene	clone size	CDR3 DNA	CDR3 protein
TRBV11-2	TRBJ2-6	TRBD2	.	TGTGCCAGCAGTCGGAGCGGGGGCCTCTCTGGGGCCAACGTCCTGACTTTC	CASSRSGGLSGANVLTF
TRBV28	TRBJ1-5	.	.	TGTGCCAGCAGTGACATTAATCAGCCCCAGCATTTT	CASSDINQPQHF
TRBV28	TRBJ2-7	.	.	TGTGCCAGCAGTTCGGGGTACGAGCAGTACTTC	CASSSGYEQYF
TRBV4-1	TRBJ2-5	TRBD2	few	TGCGCCAGCAGCCAGGGAGCGGGGGTACCCGAGACCCAGTACTTC	CASSQGAGVPETQYF
TRBV6-5	TRBJ2-1	TRBD2	few	TGTGCCAGCAGTTACTCCGTGGCTAGCGGGGTTAATGAGCAGTTCTTC	CASSYSVASGVNEQFF
TRBV14	TRBJ2-7	TRBD2	.	TGTGCCAGCAGCCAGCCCGGGGGGGAGCAGTACTTC	CASSQPGGEQYF
TRBV6-5	TRBJ2-2	TRBD1	.	TGTGCCAGCAGTTACAAGGGACAGTCCGACACCGGGGAGCTGTTTTTT	CASSYKGQSDTGELFF
TRBV7-3	TRBJ2-1	.	.	TGTGCCAGCAGCTACAAAACGGGGGTAGAGCAGTTCTTC	CASSYKTGVEQFF
TRBV10-3	TRBJ2-3	.	.	TGTGCCATCAGCACCGGGGAGACAGATACGCAGTATTTT	CAISTGETDTQYF
TRBV6-5	TRBJ1-6	.	.	TGTGCCAGCAGTTTAAGGCCAGGGAATAATTCACCCCTCCACTTT	CASSLRPGNNSPLHF
TRBV2	TRBJ1-6	.	.	TGTGCCAGCAGTGAAGATGGCGGGGAGAATTCACCCCTCCACTTT	CASSEDGGENSPLHF
TRBV12-5	TRBJ2-7	.	few	TGTGCTAGTGGGCAGACAGAGTACGAGCAGTACTTC	CASGQTEYEQYF
TRBV9	TRBJ2-7	TRBD2	.	TGTGCCAGCAGCGTAAGTAGTAGCGGGGGCTACGAGCAGTACTTC	CASSVSSSGGYEQYF
TRBV4-1	TRBJ2-5	.	.	TGCGCCAGCAGCCAAGGGACTCGGCCCCAAGAGACCCAGTACTTC	CASSQGTRPQETQYF
TRBV5-1	TRBJ1-2	TRBD1	.	TGCGCCAGCAGTACCGCCCCCGGGACAGTCGTCGATGGCTACACCTTC	CASSTAPGTVVDGYTF
TRBV5-1	TRBJ2-1	TRBD2	.	TGCGCCAGCAGTACTAGCGGGGGGAACAATGAGCAGTTCTTC	CASSTSGGNNEQFF
TRBV7-9	TRBJ2-4	.	.	TGTGCCAGCAGCAGCAGGAAAAACATTCAGTACTTC	CASSSRKNIQYF
TRBV7-2	TRBJ2-5	.	.	TGTGCCAGCAGCTTGGGACTGAGGGGAGAGACCCAGTACTTC	CASSLGLRGETQYF
TRBV30	TRBJ2-2	TRBD1	.	TGTGCCTGGAGTTTGGGACAGGGGGTCGGGGAGCTGTTTTTT	CAWSLGQGVGELFF
TRBV4-1	TRBJ2-1	.	.	TGCGCCAGCAGCCAAGATTTGGCAGGGTTCGTTAATGAGCAGTTCTTC	CASSQDLAGFVNEQFF
TRBV6-5	TRBJ1-3	.	.	TGTGCCAGCAGCCCCGGCGGCGGGATCATATATTTT	CASSPGGGIIYF
TRBV27	TRBJ2-7	.	.	TGTGCCAGCAGTTCCAGGGGCTCCAGCTCCTACGAGCAGTACTTC	CASSSRGSSSYEQYF
TRBV2	TRBJ2-3	.	.	TGTGCCAGCAGCCCCGGGATAAGCACAGATACGCAGTATTTT	CASSPGISTDTQYF
TRBV6-4	TRBJ2-3	TRBD1	.	TGTGCCAGCAGCGAAAAACAGGGGCGGGATACGCAGTATTTT	CASSEKQGRDTQYF
TRBV6-1	TRBJ1-2	.	.	TGTGCCACCGAGCCGACCCGCGGAGGCCCAGTTGGCTACACCTTC	CATEPTRGGPVGYTF
TRBV6-1	TRBJ1-1	.	.	TGTGCCAGCAGTGAATGGGGTGGGGGGGGGCAGAACACTGAAGCTTTCTTT	CASSEWGGGGQNTEAFF
TRBV5-1	TRBJ1-1	TRBD1	.	TGCGCCAGCAGCCCCCTCGGACAGGGGAACACTGAAGCTTTCTTT	CASSPLGQGNTEAFF
TRBV4-1	TRBJ1-5	TRBD1	once	TGCGCCAGCAGCAAAGCGACAGGGGGCAGGGAACAGCCCCAGCATTTT	CASSKATGGREQPQHF
TRBV5-1	TRBJ1-1	.	.	TGCGCCAGCAGCTTGGTAGGAGGGGAGGGCACTGAAGCTTTCTTT	CASSLVGGEGTEAFF
TRBV19	TRBJ1-5	.	.	TGTGCCAGTAGTATAGCGGCAGGGGCCACCTTATATAGCAATCAGCCCCAGCATTTT	CASSIAAGATLYSNQPQHF
TRBV6-5	TRBJ1-2	TRBD1	few	TGTGCCAGCAGTTACTCGGGGACAGTTCCTCGTGGCTACACCTTC	CASSYSGTVPRGYTF
TRBV27	TRBJ2-2	.	once	TGTGCCAGCAGCCTCCGACAGGCCGGGGAGCTGTTTTTT	CASSLRQAGELFF
TRBV2	TRBJ2-7	TRBD1	.	TGTGCCAGCAGATTAAGACAGGGGGCGTCCTACGAGCAGTACTTC	CASRLRQGASYEQYF
TRBV15	TRBJ1-5	.	.	TGTGCCACCAGCAGGGACATCGATAGCAATCAGCCCCAGCATTTT	CATSRDIDSNQPQHF
TRBV5-1	TRBJ2-2	.	.	TGCGCCAGCAGCTTGGTGCGGGGTAGCACCGGGGAGCTGTTTTTT	CASSLVRGSTGELFF
TRBV5-1	TRBJ1-5	TRBD1	.	TGCGCCAGCAGCTTGGGGGGGTGGGACAGTAGCAATCAGCCCCAGCATTTT	CASSLGGWDSSNQPQHF
TRBV7-3	TRBJ2-3	.	.	TGTGCCAGCAGCGGCCTGTGGGGCGGCACAGATACGCAGTATTTT	CASSGLWGGTDTQYF
TRBV4-1	TRBJ2-4	TRBD2	.	TGCGCCAGCAGCCAAATCACTCCGGGACTAGGGTTTCGGGCCAAAAACATTCAGTACTTC	CASSQITPGLGFRAKNIQYF
TRBV5-1	TRBJ1-2	.	.	TGCGCCAGCACCTTGGGCGGTAACAACTATGGCTACACCTTC	CASTLGGNNYGYTF